This TCR beta chain was captured by sequencing in a study of cytomegalovirus exposure and HLA in healthy donors. A remark on this clone: As yet, its antigen is unknown.

TCRdb keeps only in-frame clones here, not all; method: immunoSEQ multiplex PCR. The table shows a few hundred thousand clones, with around 86% occurring only once. Study outcomes and limitations: Confirmation in vitro established that a few CMV-associated chains were specific for CMV antigens. Most TCRs appeared rarely, but some public TCRs recurred in many donors.

The germline V gene has CDR1 LNHDA and CDR2 SQIVND (reference sequence). The germline V and J ends were trimmed by 3 bases and 9 bases, with 15 bases remaining between them. The CDR3 has 14 amino acids. V is TRBV19 and J is TRBJ1-5; D unresolved. The receptor's source is a woman between 18 and 29 years old in good health and CMV-seronegative. The sample consisted of PBMCs. The CDR3 coding sequence is TGTGCCAGTAGTATCTCGATACGCGATGGGCCCCAGCATTTT. Protein product: CASSISIRDGPQHF.